This T cell receptor beta chain was identified during a study of synovial regulatory T cells in juvenile arthritis. This CDR3 comprises 15 residues. The record lacks a DNA sequence. Germline V lookup: CDR1 MNHNS, CDR2 SASEGT. TCRdb's table, derived via immunoSEQ multiplex PCR, lists solely in-frame clones and lacks some. The table lists some 9,700 clones. V and J are TRBV6-1 and TRBJ1-2; TCRdb outputs TRBD1, but without DNA this stays unchecked. The specimen sequenced was Treg cells from blood. The subset here: remaining (HLA-DR-negative) circulating blood Treg cells. The source is a donor between 2 and 29 years old with juvenile idiopathic arthritis. The CDR3 is CASSALDRGISGYTF.